This TCR beta chain was sequenced for a study of radiotherapy plus CTLA-4 blockade in lung cancer. Study-wide context: Among all patients, 18% showed objective responses, while about 30% had disease control. Study-level results: How blood T cell clones changed early, along with interferon-beta, reportedly forecast response best. Radiotherapy plus ipilimumab was followed by expansion in blood of tumor-derived TCR clones.

Concerning this clone: What it recognizes is unknown.

V shed 6 bases and J 4 bases; nucleotides not matched to a gene: 6. Germline assignment: CDR1 SGHVS and CDR2 FQNEAQ. There are 14 residues in the CDR3. Repertoires were generated with immunoSEQ multiplex PCR, while TCRdb's copy carries only in-frame clones and drops some. The table lists roughly 110,000 clones, roughly 86% of them singletons. The sequence was collected from a human donor with non-small cell lung cancer that progressed on radiotherapy plus ipilimumab. Some clones in this sample may be carry-over from other donors' samples. The V and J genes are TRBV7-8 and TRBJ1-1; TRBD1 aligns across 9 bases. Sequencing was performed on peripheral blood, taken from a patient treated with radiotherapy plus ipilimumab. CDR3 residues: CASRPGTGSTEAFF. In DNA form, the CDR3 reads TGTGCCAGCAGACCGGGGACAGGGTCCACTGAAGCTTTCTTT. Full variable domain (outside the CDR3, taken from reference TRBV7-8 and TRBJ1-1): GAGVSQSPRYKVAKRGQDVALRCDPISGHVSLFWYQQALGQGPEFLTYFQNEAQLDKSGLPSDRFFAERPEGSVSTLKIQRTQQEDSAVYLCASRPGTGSTEAFFGQGTRLTVV.